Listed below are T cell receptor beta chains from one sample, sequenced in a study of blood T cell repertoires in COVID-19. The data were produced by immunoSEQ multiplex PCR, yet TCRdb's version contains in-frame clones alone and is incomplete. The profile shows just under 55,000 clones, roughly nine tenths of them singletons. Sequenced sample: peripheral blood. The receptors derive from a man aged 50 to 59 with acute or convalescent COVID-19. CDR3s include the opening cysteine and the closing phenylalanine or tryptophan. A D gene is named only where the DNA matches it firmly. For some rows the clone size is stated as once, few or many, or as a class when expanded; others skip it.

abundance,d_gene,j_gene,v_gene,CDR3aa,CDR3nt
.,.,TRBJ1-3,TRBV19,CASSKTGSGNTIYF,TGTGCCAGTAGTAAGACAGGCTCTGGAAACACCATATATTTT
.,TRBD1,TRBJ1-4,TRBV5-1,CASSAKGQGLGKLFF,TGCGCCAGCAGCGCAAAAGGACAGGGGCTCGGAAAACTGTTTTTT
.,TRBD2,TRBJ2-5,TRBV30,CAWSVGLAVQETQYF,TGTGCCTGGAGTGTTGGGCTAGCGGTCCAAGAGACCCAGTACTTC
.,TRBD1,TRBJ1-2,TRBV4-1,CASSADRAGGGYTF,TGCGCCAGCAGCGCCGACAGGGCGGGAGGCGGCTACACCTTC
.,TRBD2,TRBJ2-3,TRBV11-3,CASSFVELAITDTQYF,TGTGCCAGCAGCTTCGTGGAACTAGCGATAACAGATACGCAGTATTTT
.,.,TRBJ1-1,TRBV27,CAGSLTNTEAFF,TGTGCCGGATCGTTGACTAACACTGAAGCTTTCTTT
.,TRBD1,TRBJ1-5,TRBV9,CASSRTGLNQPQHF,TGTGCCAGCAGCCGGACAGGCCTCAATCAGCCCCAGCATTTT
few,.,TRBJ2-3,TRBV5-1,CASFLAASTDTQYF,TGCGCCAGCTTTTTAGCGGCCAGCACAGATACGCAGTATTTT
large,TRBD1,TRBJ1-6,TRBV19,CASSMGTGSNSPLHF,TGTGCCAGTAGTATGGGGACAGGGAGCAATTCACCCCTCCACTTT
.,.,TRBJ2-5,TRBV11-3,CASSLDGGTVNRGETQYF,TGTGCCAGCAGCTTAGATGGGGGGACAGTCAACCGCGGGGAGACCCAGTACTTC
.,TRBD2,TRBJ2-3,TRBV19,CASAETSVSTDTQYF,TGTGCCAGTGCCGAGACTAGCGTTAGCACAGATACGCAGTATTTT
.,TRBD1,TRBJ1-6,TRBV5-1,CASSLDGQDNSPLHF,TGCGCCAGCAGCTTGGATGGACAGGATAATTCACCCCTCCACTTT
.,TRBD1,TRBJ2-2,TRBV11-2,CASRHVRRTGVMNTGELFF,TGTGCCAGCAGACACGTTCGGCGGACAGGGGTCATGAACACCGGGGAGCTGTTTTTT
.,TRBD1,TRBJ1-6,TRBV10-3,CAIRDRDSANSPLHF,TGTGCCATCAGGGACCGGGACAGCGCAAATTCACCCCTCCACTTT
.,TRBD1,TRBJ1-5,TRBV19,CASSHRQGNSPQHF,TGTGCCAGTAGCCACAGACAGGGGAATTCGCCCCAGCATTTT
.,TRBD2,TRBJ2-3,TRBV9,CASSVAPTSPGTDTQYF,TGTGCCAGCAGCGTAGCCCCGACTAGCCCTGGTACAGATACGCAGTATTTT
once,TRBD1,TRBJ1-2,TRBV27,CASSPPVRTGLGSANYGYTF,TGTGCCAGCAGTCCCCCCGTTAGGACAGGACTTGGATCAGCTAACTATGGCTACACCTTC
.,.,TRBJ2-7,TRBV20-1,CSAAGQGEQYF,TGCAGTGCTGCCGGGCAGGGCGAGCAGTACTTC
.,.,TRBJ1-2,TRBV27,CASSLPGGTGYTF,TGTGCCAGCAGTTTGCCTGGAGGTACTGGCTACACCTTC
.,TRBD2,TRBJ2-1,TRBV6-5,CASTGLAGYNEQFF,TGTGCCAGCACGGGGTTAGCGGGCTACAATGAGCAGTTCTTC
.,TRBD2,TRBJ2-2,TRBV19,CASSIDTFSGLAANTGELFF,TGTGCCAGTAGTATAGATACCTTCTCCGGACTAGCGGCGAACACCGGGGAGCTGTTTTTT
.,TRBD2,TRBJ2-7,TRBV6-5,CASSYSTSGTYEQYF,TGTGCCAGCAGTTACTCGACTAGCGGGACCTACGAGCAGTACTTC